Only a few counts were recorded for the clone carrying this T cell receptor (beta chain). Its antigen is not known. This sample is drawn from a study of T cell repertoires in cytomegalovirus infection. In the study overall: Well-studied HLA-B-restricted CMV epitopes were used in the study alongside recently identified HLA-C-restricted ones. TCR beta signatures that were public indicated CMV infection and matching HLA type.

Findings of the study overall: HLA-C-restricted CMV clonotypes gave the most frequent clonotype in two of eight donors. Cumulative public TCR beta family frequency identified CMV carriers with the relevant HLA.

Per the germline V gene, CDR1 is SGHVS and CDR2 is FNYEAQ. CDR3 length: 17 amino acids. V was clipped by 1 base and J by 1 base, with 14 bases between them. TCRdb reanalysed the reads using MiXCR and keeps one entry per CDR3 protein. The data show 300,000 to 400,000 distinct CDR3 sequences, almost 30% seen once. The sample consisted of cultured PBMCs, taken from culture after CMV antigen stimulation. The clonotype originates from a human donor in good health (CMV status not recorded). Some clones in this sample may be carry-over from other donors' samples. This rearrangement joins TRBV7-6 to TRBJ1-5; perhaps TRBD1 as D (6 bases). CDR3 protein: CASSLDPRQGSNQPQHF. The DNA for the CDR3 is TGTGCCAGCAGCTTAGATCCGAGGCAGGGGAGCAATCAGCCCCAGCATTTT.